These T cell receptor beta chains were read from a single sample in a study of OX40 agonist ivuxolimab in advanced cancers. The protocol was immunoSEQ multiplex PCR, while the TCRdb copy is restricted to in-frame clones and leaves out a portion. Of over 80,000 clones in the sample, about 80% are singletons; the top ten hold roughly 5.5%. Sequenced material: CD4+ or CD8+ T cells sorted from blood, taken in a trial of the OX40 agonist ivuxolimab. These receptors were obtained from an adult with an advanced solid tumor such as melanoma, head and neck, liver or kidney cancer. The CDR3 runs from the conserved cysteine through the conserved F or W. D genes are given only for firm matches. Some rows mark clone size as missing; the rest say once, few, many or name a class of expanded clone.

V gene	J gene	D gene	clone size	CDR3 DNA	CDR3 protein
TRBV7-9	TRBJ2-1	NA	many	TGTGCCAGCGGGACGGGGGCCCCATACAATGAGCAGTTCTTC	CASGTGAPYNEQFF
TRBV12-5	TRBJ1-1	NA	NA	TGTGCTAGTGGTTCTGCGCCGCGCACTGAAGCTTTCTTT	CASGSAPRTEAFF
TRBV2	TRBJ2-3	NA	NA	TGTGCCAGCAGTGTCGCAGATACGCAGTATTTT	CASSVADTQYF
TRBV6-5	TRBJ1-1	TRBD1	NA	TGTGCCAGCAGTCCGGCGGACAGGATATGGACTGAAGCTTTCTTT	CASSPADRIWTEAFF
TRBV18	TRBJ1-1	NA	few	TGTGCCAGCTCTCCTACGGAGGGCTTGGAAGCTTTCTTT	CASSPTEGLEAFF
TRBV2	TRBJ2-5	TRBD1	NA	TGTGCCAGCAGTCAAAGGACAGGGCAAGAGACCCAGTACTTC	CASSQRTGQETQYF
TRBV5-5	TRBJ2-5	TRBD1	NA	TGTGCCAGCAGCTTGGCTGCTCAGGGGGCGTGGGAGACCCAGTACTTC	CASSLAAQGAWETQYF
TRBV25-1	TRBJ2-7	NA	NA	TGTGCCAGCAGTGAATTGGAGCGGCCCTCCTACGAGCAGTACTTC	CASSELERPSYEQYF
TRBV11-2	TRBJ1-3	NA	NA	TGTGCCAGCAGCTCCACAAGCAGATCCGGAAACACCATATATTTT	CASSSTSRSGNTIYF
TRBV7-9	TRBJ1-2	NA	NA	TGTGCCAGCAGCTTAGCGACTCTCGGGACATTCGGCTACACCTTC	CASSLATLGTFGYTF
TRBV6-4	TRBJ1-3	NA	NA	TGTGCCAGCACCTACGGAGATTTCTCTGGAAACACCATATATTTT	CASTYGDFSGNTIYF
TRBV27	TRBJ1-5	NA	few	TGTGCCAGCAGTTTATCGATAGGGGATCAGCCCCAGCATTTT	CASSLSIGDQPQHF
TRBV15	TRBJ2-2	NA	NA	TGTGCCACCAGCAGCTTAAAACCGGGCAGAAGCGGGGAGCTGTTTTTT	CATSSLKPGRSGELFF
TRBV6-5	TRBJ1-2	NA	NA	TGTGCCAGCAGTTACATAGGGTTGGATGGCTACACCTTC	CASSYIGLDGYTF
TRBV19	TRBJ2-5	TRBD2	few	TGTGCCAGTAGTAACCCTGTTAGCGGGACTGAGACCCAGTACTTC	CASSNPVSGTETQYF
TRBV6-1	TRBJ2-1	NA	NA	TGTGCCAGCCATGAGGGACAAGCAACCTACAATGAGCAGTTCTTC	CASHEGQATYNEQFF
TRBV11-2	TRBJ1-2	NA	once	TGTGCCAGCAGCTTATTCCAGGGGTATGGCTACACCTTC	CASSLFQGYGYTF
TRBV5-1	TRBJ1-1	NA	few	TGCGCCAGCAGCGCGGGACTCTCGAACACTGAAGCTTTCTTT	CASSAGLSNTEAFF
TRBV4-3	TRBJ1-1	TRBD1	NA	TGCGCCAGCAGCCTAAGACAGGGGATGAACACTGAAGCTTTCTTT	CASSLRQGMNTEAFF
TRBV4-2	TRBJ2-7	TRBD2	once	TGTGCCAGCAGCCAAGGGACTAGCGGGGGGACTCCCTACGAGCAGTACTTC	CASSQGTSGGTPYEQYF
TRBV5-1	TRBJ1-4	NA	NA	TGCGCCAGCAGCTTGGGTAGGGGGACTACTAATGAAAAACTGTTTTTT	CASSLGRGTTNEKLFF
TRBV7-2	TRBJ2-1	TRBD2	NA	TGTGCCAGCAGCTTACGGGTCGGAGCGGGACCCTACAATGAGCAGTTCTTC	CASSLRVGAGPYNEQFF
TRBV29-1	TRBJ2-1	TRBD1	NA	TGCAGCCCTGGGGACAGCTACAATGAGCAGTTCTTC	CSPGDSYNEQFF
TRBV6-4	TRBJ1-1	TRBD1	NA	TGTGCCAGCAGTGATCACGAGGGGGCCACTGAAGCTTTCTTT	CASSDHEGATEAFF
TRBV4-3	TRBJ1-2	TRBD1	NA	TGCGCCAGCAGCCAAGGAGGGACAGGAGACAACTATGGCTACACCTTC	CASSQGGTGDNYGYTF
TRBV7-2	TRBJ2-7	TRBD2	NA	TGTGCCAGCAGCTTCGAACTAGCGGCCTACGAGCAGTACTTC	CASSFELAAYEQYF
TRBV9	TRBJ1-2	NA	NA	TGTGCCAGCAGCTCCCGTGGGGATGGCTACACCTTC	CASSSRGDGYTF
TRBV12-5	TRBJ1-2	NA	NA	TGTGCTAGTGGTTTGATCCCCCCCCCTGGCTACACCTTC	CASGLIPPPGYTF
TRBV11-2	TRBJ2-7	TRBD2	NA	TGTGCCAGCAGCTTGTTAGCGGGAGGTGGCTACGAGCAGTACTTC	CASSLLAGGGYEQYF
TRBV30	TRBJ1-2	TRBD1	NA	TGTGCCTGGAGTATCAGGGGACAGCATAACTATGGCTACACCTTC	CAWSIRGQHNYGYTF
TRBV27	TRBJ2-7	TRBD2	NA	TGTGCCAGCAGTTCCCTATCGGGGGGCTACGAGCAGTACTTC	CASSSLSGGYEQYF
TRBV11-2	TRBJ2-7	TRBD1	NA	TGTGCCAGCAGCTTAACCGGGACAGGGGCGTTTTCGCGCTACGAGCAGTACTTC	CASSLTGTGAFSRYEQYF
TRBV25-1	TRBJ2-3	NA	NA	TGTGCCAGCAGCATACAAGGGGATACGCAGTATTTT	CASSIQGDTQYF
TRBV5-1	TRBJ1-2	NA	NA	TGCGCCAGCAGCTTGGCTGGGTCGGAGGGCTACACCTTC	CASSLAGSEGYTF
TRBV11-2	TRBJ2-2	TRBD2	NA	TGTGCCAGCAGCTTGTGGACTAGCGAGAACACCGGGGAGCTGTTTTTT	CASSLWTSENTGELFF
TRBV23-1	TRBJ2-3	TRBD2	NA	TGCGCCAGCAGTAGATTAGCGGGAAATCGAGGACACACAGATACGCAGTATTTT	CASSRLAGNRGHTDTQYF
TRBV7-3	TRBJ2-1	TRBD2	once	TGTGCCAGCAGTCCTGTCGGCGGGGGTAAGGGTGAGCAGTTCTTC	CASSPVGGGKGEQFF
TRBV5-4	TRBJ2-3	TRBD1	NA	TGTGCCAGCAGCTCGGGACAGGGCCACACAGATACGCAGTATTTT	CASSSGQGHTDTQYF
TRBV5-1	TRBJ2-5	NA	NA	TGCGCCAGCAGCGTAGGGGGAGAAGAGACCCAGTACTTC	CASSVGGEETQYF
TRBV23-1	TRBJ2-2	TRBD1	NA	TGCGCCAGCAGTCAAAAAGACAGGGGGAGCACCGGGGAGCTGTTTTTT	CASSQKDRGSTGELFF
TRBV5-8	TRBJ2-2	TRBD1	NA	TGTGCCAGCAGCTTGGGGACCAGGGGGCCCTCCGGGGAGCTGTTTTTT	CASSLGTRGPSGELFF
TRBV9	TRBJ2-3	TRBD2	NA	TGTGCCAGCAGCGCCTGGCGGGAGGCCACAGATACGCAGTATTTT	CASSAWREATDTQYF
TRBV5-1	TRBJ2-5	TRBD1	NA	TGCGCCAGCAGCTTGGGGGACAGGGATTACGAGACCCAGTACTTC	CASSLGDRDYETQYF
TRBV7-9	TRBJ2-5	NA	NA	TGTGCCAGCAGCTTAGCTAATGGTTACTCTCAAGAGACCCAGTACTTC	CASSLANGYSQETQYF
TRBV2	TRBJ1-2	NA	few	TGTGCCAGCACCCTGGGGGTCTATGGCTACACCTTC	CASTLGVYGYTF
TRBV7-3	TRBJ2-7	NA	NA	TGTGCCAGCAGGGATAGGAGCTCCTACGAGCAGTACTTC	CASRDRSSYEQYF
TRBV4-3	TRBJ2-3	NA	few	TGCGCCAGCAGCCAAGGACAGGCCCGCACAGATACGCAGTATTTT	CASSQGQARTDTQYF
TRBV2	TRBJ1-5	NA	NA	TGTGCCAGCAGTGACTCTAGGCCCCAGCATTTT	CASSDSRPQHF
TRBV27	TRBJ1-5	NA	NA	TGTGCCAGCAGTCCGATACCCCGATCGAGAGGCAATCAGCCCCAGCATTTT	CASSPIPRSRGNQPQHF
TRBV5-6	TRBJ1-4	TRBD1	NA	TGTGCCAGCAGCTTTGGGACAGCAACTAATGAAAAACTGTTTTTT	CASSFGTATNEKLFF
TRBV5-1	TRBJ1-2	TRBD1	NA	TGCGCCAGCAGACCTGTCGACAGGGACTATGGCTACACCTTC	CASRPVDRDYGYTF
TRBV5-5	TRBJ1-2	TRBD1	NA	TGTGCCAGCAGCCGTACTCAACACCCGACAGGGACGGTCGGCTACACCTTC	CASSRTQHPTGTVGYTF
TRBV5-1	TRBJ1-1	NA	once	TGCGCCAGCAGCTTGGATCGGGGCGGGGGTGATAAAACTGAAGCTTTCTTT	CASSLDRGGGDKTEAFF